The 11 T cell receptor beta chains listed next were all sequenced from one sample in a study of blood T cell repertoires in COVID-19. The method was immunoSEQ multiplex PCR; TCRdb's version includes in-frame clones alone and lacks a portion of them. Here the sample spans approximately 200,000 clones, over 75% being singletons. Sequenced sample: peripheral blood. The receptors here all came from a woman in her forties or fifties with acute or convalescent COVID-19.

This clone was seen only a few times. The chain has TRBV19 and TRBJ1-1, with 9 bases identical to TRBD1. Germline trimming cut 8 bases from V and 4 bases from J; bases unmatched to any gene: 5. Looked up from germline, CDR1 is LNHDA and CDR2 is SQIVND (reference sequence). This CDR3 is built from 13 residues. The CDR3 is CASSQGASTEAFF. CDR3 bases: TGTGCCAGTTCACAGGGGGCTAGCACTGAAGCTTTCTTT.

CDR3: CASRLNPTGPTYEQYF. The CDR3 DNA reads TGCGCCAGCAGGCTTAATCCGACAGGGCCCACCTACGAGCAGTACTTC. The chain links TRBV10-2 to TRBJ2-7; TRBD1 matches at 7 bases. This CDR3 has 16 amino acids. The germline V gene encodes CDR1 WSHSY and CDR2 SAAADI. V was clipped by 6 bases and J by 2 bases; unmatched bases: 13.

The V and J genes are TRBV4-3 and TRBJ1-1, with TRBD1 identical over 9 bases. There are 14 residues in the CDR3. V trimming: 4 bases; J trimming: 0 bases; junction bases outside the gene matches: 0. The germline CDR1 and CDR2 sequences are LGHNA and YSLEER. CDR3 residues: CASSRDRVNTEAFF. CDR3 DNA sequence: TGCGCCAGCAGCCGGGACAGGGTGAACACTGAAGCTTTCTTT.

Relative to its sample, this clone is large. This chain joins TRBV21-1 and TRBJ1-6. TRBV21-1 has pseudogene status. This CDR3 region has 13 residues. The CDR3 loop is CASRSSYNSPLHF. The CDR3 DNA reads as TGTGCCAGCAGGAGCTCCTATAATTCACCCCTCCACTTT.

This chain uses TRBV5-5 with TRBJ1-2; 8 nucleotides align to TRBD1. The CDR3 spans 14 residues. The ends lost 2 bases at V and 6 bases at J; junction bases unmatched: 6. Germline V gene lookup returns CDR1 SGHKS and CDR2 YYEKEE (reference sequence). CDR3 in amino acids: CASSFQGQVHGYTF. CDR3 nucleotides: TGTGCCAGCAGCTTCCAGGGACAGGTCCATGGCTACACCTTC.

The chain uses TRBV25-1 and TRBJ1-1, with D hard to call. The CDR3 contains 13 residues. Germline values: CDR1 MGHDK, CDR2 SYGVNS. Trimming took 7 bases from V and 1 from J, leaving 10 bases between them. This chain's CDR3 is CASTQPGNTEAFF. The CDR3 DNA reads as TGTGCCAGCACCCAACCGGGGAACACTGAAGCTTTCTTT.

This clone was recorded a few times. The V call is TRBV7-2, the J call TRBJ2-1; no clear D gene. The CDR3 sequence is 13 residues long. The germline V and J ends were trimmed by 3 bases and 7 bases, with 10 bases remaining between them. Germline loops: CDR1 SGHTA, CDR2 FQGNSA. In DNA, the CDR3 is TGTGCCAGCAGCTTGAGCGCTTTGAATGAGCAGTTCTTC. Protein product: CASSLSALNEQFF.

The chain recombines TRBV19 with TRBJ1-2; D not certain. CDR1 LNHDA and CDR2 SQIVND come from the germline V gene (reference sequence). The V and J ends lost 5 bases and 5 bases respectively, with 12 bases between them. This CDR3 region has 13 residues. The CDR3 reads CASSYSPTYGYTF. CDR3 DNA sequence: TGTGCCAGTAGTTACTCGCCGACTTATGGCTACACCTTC.

The gene calls are TRBV7-9 and TRBJ2-6; 11 nucleotides match TRBD1. Germline V gene lookup returns CDR1 SEHNR and CDR2 FQNEAQ (reference sequence). The CDR3 is made up of 17 amino acids. J gave up 1 base and V 6 bases, and 5 bases lay outside the gene matches. The CDR3 bases are TGTGCCAGCAGGAGGACAGGGGGCGCATCTGGGGCCAACGTCCTGACTTTC. Translating it yields CASRRTGGASGANVLTF.

V is TRBV21-1 and J is TRBJ2-7; TRBD1 is the table's D call and was not checked against the DNA. TRBV21-1 is listed as a pseudogene. CDR3 size: 20 residues. DNA for the CDR3: TGTGCCAGCAGCAAAGAAGTGTTGAGCCTCGACAGGAAGGGATACGCCGGGCAGTACTTC. Translation: CASSKEVLSLDRKGYAGQYF.

This chain uses TRBV7-8 with TRBJ1-5; perhaps TRBD1 as D (6 bases). CDR3 size: 15 residues. The V and J ends lost 3 bases and 4 bases respectively, with 13 bases between them. Germline lookup yields CDR1 SGHVS and CDR2 FQNEAQ. CDR3 nucleotide sequence: TGTGCCAGCAGCTTTTGGGGAGGGGGAAATCAGCCCCAGCATTTT. Encoded protein: CASSFWGGGNQPQHF.